A selection of T cell receptor beta chains follows, all from one sample in a study of PD-1 blockade in classical Hodgkin lymphoma. Assay used: immunoSEQ multiplex PCR; TCRdb lists only in-frame clones, some missing. The sample includes about 31,000 clones, roughly 80% of them seen just once. The sample consisted of peripheral blood mononuclear cells (PBMCs), taken before the fourth cycle of nivolumab. Every receptor here comes from a human donor with classical Hodgkin lymphoma. Each CDR3 is given with its conserved first and last residue.

TRBV6-5	TRBJ2-1	CASTVGQSYNEQFF
TRBV7-2	TRBJ2-3	CASSLGAAVADTQYF
TRBV11-2	TRBJ2-5	CASSSQYQETQYF
TRBV4-1	TRBJ1-1	CASSPREVTEAFF
TRBV10-3	TRBJ1-4	CATGGRRAEKLFF
TRBV27	TRBJ1-1	CASSLSTGGTEAFF
TRBV7-9	TRBJ1-1	CASGTWDRGSEAFF
TRBV6-6	TRBJ2-1	CASSQQGGYNEQFF
TRBV7-3	TRBJ1-3	CASSLRGQAGNTIYF
TRBV2	TRBJ2-7	CASSEVLQADYEQYF
TRBV7-8	TRBJ1-1	CASSLESRGRSVAFF
TRBV29-1	TRBJ1-1	CSVYDRSRHTEAFF
TRBV23-1	TRBJ2-6	CASSQVDAGANVLTF
TRBV7-9	TRBJ1-1	CASSSLRDRNTEAFF
TRBV6-5	TRBJ1-2	CATAGQGGHDGYTF
TRBV27	TRBJ1-1	CASSTGTGVEAFF
TRBV5-1	TRBJ2-7	CASSASGGAVEQYF
TRBV5-1	TRBJ2-5	CASSLGWGREETQYF
TRBV6-5	TRBJ2-3	CASTPSRPPDTQYF
TRBV7-9	TRBJ2-5	CASSFYRSQETQYF
TRBV7-9	TRBJ2-5	CASSFMETQYF
TRBV13	TRBJ1-4	CASSLVAGFNEKLFF
TRBV14	TRBJ2-1	CASSQENRGVYNEQFF
TRBV4-3	TRBJ1-2	CASSQDLTGGANYGYTF
TRBV5-1	TRBJ1-4	CASSWGQGVNEKLFF
TRBV5-1	TRBJ1-2	CASSLDAHPNYGYTF
TRBV5-4	TRBJ2-7	CASSLNWGDEQYF
TRBV6-5	TRBJ2-5	CASRSSGGMQETQYF
TRBV9	TRBJ2-3	CASSVVSGGKTQYF
TRBV25-1	TRBJ1-2	CASDGGLGYYGYTF
TRBV11-3	TRBJ2-3	CASSPRQGDTDTQYF
TRBV6-5	TRBJ2-5	CASRSSLGGETQYF
TRBV9	TRBJ2-2	CASSLGILAGAPLNTGELFF
TRBV19	TRBJ2-5	CASTRDRGTETQYF
TRBV7-2	TRBJ2-1	CASSLKFWRDRGYNEQFF
TRBV7-3	TRBJ2-1	CASSPYAGVGEQFF
TRBV6-1	TRBJ2-1	CASSLGYPSTEQFF
TRBV11-2	TRBJ2-4	CASSPRDTIAKNIQYF
TRBV19	TRBJ1-5	CASSIRQGGRDQPQHF